The text below deals with one TCR beta chain. The sample comes from a study of shared clonotypes between healthy human individuals. Assay used: immunoSEQ multiplex PCR; TCRdb lists only in-frame clones, some missing. The table shows 1.5 million to 2.5 million clones, with about 95% occurring only once. Germline trimming cut 8 bases from V and 2 bases from J; bases unmatched to any gene: 5. The CDR3 length is 13 residues. Germline V CDR1 and CDR2: WSHSY, SAAADI. Naive CD8 cells were CD45RO-negative, positively selected for CCR7, excluding terminally differentiated effector memory CD45RA+ cells. Each donor was a Caucasian adult residing in Nashville, Tennessee.

The receptor comes from a man between 18 and 35 years old in good health. The chain recombines TRBV10-2 with TRBJ2-7; 8 nucleotides line up with TRBD1. The sequencing input was naive CD8+ T cells sorted from blood. The CDR3 nucleotides read TGCGCCAGCCTACAGGGGGAGACCTACGAGCAGTACTTC. The encoded protein is CASLQGETYEQYF.